This T cell receptor beta chain derives from a study of shared clonotypes between healthy human individuals. Turning to the study itself: The plates for each donor numbered three CD4 naive, three CD4 memory, two CD8 naive and one CD8 memory.

Samples underwent the assay at deep level. Assay used: immunoSEQ multiplex PCR; TCRdb lists only in-frame clones, some missing. The table shows fewer than 3 million clones, with 80% to 95% occurring only once. A word on this clone: The antigen remains unidentified.

The donor cohort consisted entirely of Caucasian adults residing in Nashville, Tennessee. With 5 bases removed from V and 10 bases from J, the gap between germline ends came to 11 bases. The CDR3 spans 12 residues. Germline-derived CDR1 and CDR2 are SGHAT and FQNNGV. Study findings and constraints: Generally, estimated richness proved larger in naive subsets than it did in memory subsets.

This receptor was identified in a young man in good health. Some clones in this sample may be carry-over from other donors' samples. The V call is TRBV11-2, the J call TRBJ1-4, with D possibly TRBD1 on 5 matching bases. Input material: naive CD4+ T cells from PBMCs. As to subset: CD45RA+ positively selected. The CDR3 DNA sequence: TGTGCCAGCAGCCGCCCGGGGGGAAAACTGTTTTTT. Translating gives CASSRPGGKLFF.